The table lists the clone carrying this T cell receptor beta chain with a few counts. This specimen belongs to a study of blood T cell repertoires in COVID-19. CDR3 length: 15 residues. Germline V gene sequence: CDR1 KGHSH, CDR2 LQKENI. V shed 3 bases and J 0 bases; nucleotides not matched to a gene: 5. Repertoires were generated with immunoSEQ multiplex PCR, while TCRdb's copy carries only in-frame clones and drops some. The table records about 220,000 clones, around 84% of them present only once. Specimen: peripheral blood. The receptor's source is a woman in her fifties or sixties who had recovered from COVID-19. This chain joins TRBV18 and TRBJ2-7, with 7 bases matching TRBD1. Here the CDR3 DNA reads TGTGCCAGCTCACCCCCAGGGGGAAGCTCCTACGAGCAGTACTTC. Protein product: CASSPPGGSSYEQYF.